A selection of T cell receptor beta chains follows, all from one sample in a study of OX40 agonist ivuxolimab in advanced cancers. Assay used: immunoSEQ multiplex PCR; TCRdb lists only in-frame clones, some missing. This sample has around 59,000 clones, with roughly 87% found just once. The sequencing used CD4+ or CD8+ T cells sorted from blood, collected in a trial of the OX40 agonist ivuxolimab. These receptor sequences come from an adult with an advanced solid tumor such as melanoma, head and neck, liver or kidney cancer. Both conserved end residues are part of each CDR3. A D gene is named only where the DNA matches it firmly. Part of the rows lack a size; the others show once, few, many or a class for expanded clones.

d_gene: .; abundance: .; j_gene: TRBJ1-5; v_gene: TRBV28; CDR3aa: CASTLLGYSNQPQHF; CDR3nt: TGTGCCAGCACCCTATTAGGATATAGCAATCAGCCCCAGCATTTT
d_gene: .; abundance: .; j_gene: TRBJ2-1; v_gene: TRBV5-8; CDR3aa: CASSGAAYNEQFF; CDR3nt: TGTGCCAGCAGTGGAGCGGCCTACAATGAGCAGTTCTTC
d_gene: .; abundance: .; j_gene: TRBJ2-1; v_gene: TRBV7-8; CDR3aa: CASSPESHNEQFF; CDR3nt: TGTGCCAGCAGCCCGGAGAGTCACAATGAGCAGTTCTTC
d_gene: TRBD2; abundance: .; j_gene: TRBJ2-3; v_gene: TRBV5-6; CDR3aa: CASKRWTSRTDTQYF; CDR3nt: TGTGCCAGCAAGAGGTGGACTAGCCGGACAGATACGCAGTATTTT
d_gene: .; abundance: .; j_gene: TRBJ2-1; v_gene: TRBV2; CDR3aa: CASIVRPFSYNEQFF; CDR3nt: TGTGCCAGCATCGTGAGGCCTTTCTCCTACAATGAGCAGTTCTTC
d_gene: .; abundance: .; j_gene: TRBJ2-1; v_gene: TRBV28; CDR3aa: CASSLSERPDEQFF; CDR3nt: TGTGCCAGCAGTTTATCAGAGCGGCCCGATGAGCAGTTCTTC
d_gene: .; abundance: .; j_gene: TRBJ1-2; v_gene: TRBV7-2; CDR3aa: CASSSDGWGAYGYTF; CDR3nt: TGTGCCAGCAGCTCCGACGGGTGGGGAGCCTATGGCTACACCTTC
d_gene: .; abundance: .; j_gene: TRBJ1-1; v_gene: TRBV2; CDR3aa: CASSGGAGWTNTEAFF; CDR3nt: TGTGCCAGCAGTGGTGGGGCAGGGTGGACGAACACTGAAGCTTTCTTT
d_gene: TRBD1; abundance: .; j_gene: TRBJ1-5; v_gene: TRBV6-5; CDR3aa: CASTPGGGSNQPQHF; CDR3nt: TGTGCCAGCACCCCAGGGGGAGGGAGCAATCAGCCCCAGCATTTT
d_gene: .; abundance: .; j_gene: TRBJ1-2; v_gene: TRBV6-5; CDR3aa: CASSPTANYGYTF; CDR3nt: TGTGCCAGCAGTCCGACAGCCAACTATGGCTACACCTTC
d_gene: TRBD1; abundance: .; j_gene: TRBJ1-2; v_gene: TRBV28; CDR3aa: CASSLIGTGLYGYTF; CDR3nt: TGTGCCAGCAGTTTGATCGGGACAGGACTCTATGGCTACACCTTC
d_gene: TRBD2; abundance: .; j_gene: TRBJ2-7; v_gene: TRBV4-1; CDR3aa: CASSPGTSGGREQYF; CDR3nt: TGCGCCAGCAGCCCCGGGACTAGCGGGGGTCGGGAGCAGTACTTC
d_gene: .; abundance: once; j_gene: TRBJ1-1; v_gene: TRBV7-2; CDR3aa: CASSLSLGRDTEAFF; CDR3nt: TGTGCCAGCAGCCTCTCGCTGGGGCGAGACACTGAAGCTTTCTTT
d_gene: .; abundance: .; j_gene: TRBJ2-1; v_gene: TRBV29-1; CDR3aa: CSVEGLPLHEQFF; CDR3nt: TGCAGCGTTGAAGGGCTACCGCTCCATGAGCAGTTCTTC
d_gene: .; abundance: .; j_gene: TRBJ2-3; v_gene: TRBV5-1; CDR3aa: CASSLVETRTGDTQYF; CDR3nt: TGCGCCAGCAGCTTGGTAGAGACCCGGACGGGAGATACGCAGTATTTT
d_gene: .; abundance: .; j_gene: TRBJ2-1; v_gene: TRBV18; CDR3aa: CASSTSQAIRSYNEQFF; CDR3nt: TGTGCCAGCTCAACTTCTCAAGCGATCCGCTCCTACAATGAGCAGTTCTTC
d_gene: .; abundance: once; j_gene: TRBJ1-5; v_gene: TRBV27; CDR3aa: CASSLSGSNQPQHF; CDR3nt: TGTGCCAGCAGTTTAAGTGGGAGCAATCAGCCCCAGCATTTT
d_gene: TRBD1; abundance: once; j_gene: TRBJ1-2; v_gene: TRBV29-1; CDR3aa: CSVGGLDRTGDGYTF; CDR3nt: TGCAGCGTTGGGGGCCTAGACAGGACAGGGGATGGCTACACCTTC
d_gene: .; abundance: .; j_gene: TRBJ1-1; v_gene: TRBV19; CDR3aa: CASRRRLGGNTEAFF; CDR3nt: TGTGCCAGTAGAAGACGCCTAGGAGGGAACACTGAAGCTTTCTTT
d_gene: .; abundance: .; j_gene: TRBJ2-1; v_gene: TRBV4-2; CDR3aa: CASSQGNGEQFF; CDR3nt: TGTGCCAGCAGCCAAGGAAACGGGGAGCAGTTCTTC
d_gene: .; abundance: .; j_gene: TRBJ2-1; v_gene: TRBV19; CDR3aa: CASSIGTPYNEQFF; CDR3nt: TGTGCCAGTAGTATTGGGACTCCCTATAATGAGCAGTTCTTC
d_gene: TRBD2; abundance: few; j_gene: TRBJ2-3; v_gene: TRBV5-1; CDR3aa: CASSLAATSGRLADTQYF; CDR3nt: TGCGCCAGCAGCTTGGCGGCCACAAGCGGGAGGTTGGCAGATACGCAGTATTTT
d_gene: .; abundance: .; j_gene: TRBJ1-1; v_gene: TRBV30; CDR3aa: CAWSKFAGFNTEAFF; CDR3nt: TGTGCCTGGTCAAAATTTGCGGGTTTTAACACTGAAGCTTTCTTT